This T cell receptor (beta chain) was documented in a study of T cell responses to AZD1222 COVID-19 vaccine. Whole-study results and caveats: After two AZD1222 doses, spike-specific TCR breadth and depth rose versus day 0. Spike-spanning, vaccine-associated CD4 TCRs were dominant at 160-218 and 743-854. The donors showed a predominance of white British ancestry and of females, with possible underestimation of clonal diversity. The peak T cell response came first, and repertoires were sampled only after it.

Details on this clone: The target antigen is unknown.

TCRdb keeps only in-frame clones here, not all; method: immunoSEQ multiplex PCR. The sample contains around 100,000 clones, just over 85% of which appear only once. Germline V CDR1 and CDR2: SGHAT, FQNNGV. This CDR3 contains 11 residues. V was pared by 5 bases and J by 7 bases, with 6 bases between. This specimen was peripheral blood, taken on day 0 of AZD1222 vaccination. This chain joins TRBV11-2 and TRBJ1-3; D gene unclear. This receptor was obtained from an adult in good health. CDR3 sequence (DNA): TGTGCCAGCAGCCCCTCCAACACCATATATTTT. It is translated as CASSPSNTIYF.